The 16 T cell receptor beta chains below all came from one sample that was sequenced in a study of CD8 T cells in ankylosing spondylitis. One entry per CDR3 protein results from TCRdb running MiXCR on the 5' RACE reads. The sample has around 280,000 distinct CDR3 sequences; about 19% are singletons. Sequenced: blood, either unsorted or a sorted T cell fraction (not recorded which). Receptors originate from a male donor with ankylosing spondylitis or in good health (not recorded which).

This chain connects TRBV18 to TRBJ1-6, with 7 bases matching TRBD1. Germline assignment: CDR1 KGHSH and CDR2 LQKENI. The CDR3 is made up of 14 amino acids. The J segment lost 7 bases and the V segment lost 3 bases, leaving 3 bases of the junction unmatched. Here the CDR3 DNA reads TGTGCCAGCTCACCGCGGGACAGCAATTCACCCCTCCACTTT. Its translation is CASSPRDSNSPLHF.

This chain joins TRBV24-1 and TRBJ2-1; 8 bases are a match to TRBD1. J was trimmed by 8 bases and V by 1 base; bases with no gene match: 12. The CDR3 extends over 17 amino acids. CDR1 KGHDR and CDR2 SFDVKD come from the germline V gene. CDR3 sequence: CATSDFGTGGINHEQFF. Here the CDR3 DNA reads TGTGCCACCAGTGATTTTGGGACAGGTGGTATAAACCATGAGCAGTTCTTC.

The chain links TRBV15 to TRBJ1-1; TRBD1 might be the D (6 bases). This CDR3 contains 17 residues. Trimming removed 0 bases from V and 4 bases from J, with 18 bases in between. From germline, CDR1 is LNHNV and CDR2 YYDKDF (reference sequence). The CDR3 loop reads CATSRDRDEGGTTEAFF. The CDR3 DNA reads TGTGCCACCAGCAGAGATAGGGATGAGGGGGGTACCACTGAAGCTTTCTTT. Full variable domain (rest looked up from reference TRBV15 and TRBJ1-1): DAMVIQNPRYQVTQFGKPVTLSCSQTLNHNVMYWYQQKSSQAPKLLFHYYDKDFNNEADTPDNFQSRRPNTSFCFLDIRSPGLGDTAMYLCATSRDRDEGGTTEAFFGQGTRLTVV.

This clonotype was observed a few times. The CDR3 DNA reads as TGTGCCAGCAGTTTAACCGGACAGGGGATTGAGCAGTACGTC. This codes for CASSLTGQGIEQYV. The V call is TRBV12-3 or TRBV12-4, the J call TRBJ2-7; TRBD1 matches at 9 bases. The CDR3 totals 14 residues. Trimming removed 2 bases from V and 7 bases from J; junction bases left unmatched: 6.

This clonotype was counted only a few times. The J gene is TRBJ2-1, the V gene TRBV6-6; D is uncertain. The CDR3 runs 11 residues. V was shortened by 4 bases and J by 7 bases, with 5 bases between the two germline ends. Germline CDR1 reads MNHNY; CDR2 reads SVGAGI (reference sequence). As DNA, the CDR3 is TGTGCCAGCAGTTCTGAAAATGAGCAGTTCTTC. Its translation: CASSSENEQFF.

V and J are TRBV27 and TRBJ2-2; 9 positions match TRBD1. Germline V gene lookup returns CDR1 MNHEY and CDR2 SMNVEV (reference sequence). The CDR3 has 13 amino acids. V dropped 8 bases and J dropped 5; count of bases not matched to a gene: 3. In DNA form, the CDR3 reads TGTGCCAGCGGACAGGGGTGGACCGGGGAGCTGTTTTTT. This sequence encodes CASGQGWTGELFF.

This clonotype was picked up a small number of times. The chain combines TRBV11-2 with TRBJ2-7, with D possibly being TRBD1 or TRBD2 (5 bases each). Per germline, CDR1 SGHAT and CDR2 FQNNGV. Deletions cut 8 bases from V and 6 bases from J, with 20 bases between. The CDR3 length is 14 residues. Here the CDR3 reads CASRPAGSGAEQYV. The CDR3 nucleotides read TGTGCCAGCCGTCCGGCAGGGAGCGGAGCCGAGCAGTACGTC.

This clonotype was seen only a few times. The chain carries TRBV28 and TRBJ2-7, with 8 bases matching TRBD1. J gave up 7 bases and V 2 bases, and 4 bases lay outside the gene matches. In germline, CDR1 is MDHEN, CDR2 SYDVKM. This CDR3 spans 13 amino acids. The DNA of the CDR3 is TGTGCCAGCAGTTTAACCAGGGGGCTAGAGCAGTACGTC. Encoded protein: CASSLTRGLEQYV.

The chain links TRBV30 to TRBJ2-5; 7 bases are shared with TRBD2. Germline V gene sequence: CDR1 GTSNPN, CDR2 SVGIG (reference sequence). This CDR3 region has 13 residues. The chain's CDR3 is CALNGGRKETQYF. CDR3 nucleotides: TGTGCTCTAAACGGGGGGAGGAAAGAGACCCAGTACTTC.

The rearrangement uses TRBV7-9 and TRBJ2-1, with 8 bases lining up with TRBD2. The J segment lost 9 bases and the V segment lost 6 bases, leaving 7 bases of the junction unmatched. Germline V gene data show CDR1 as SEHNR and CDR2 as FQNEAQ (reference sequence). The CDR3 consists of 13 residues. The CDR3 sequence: CASRGTSTSEQFF. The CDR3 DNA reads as TGTGCCAGCAGGGGGACTAGTACAAGTGAGCAGTTCTTC.

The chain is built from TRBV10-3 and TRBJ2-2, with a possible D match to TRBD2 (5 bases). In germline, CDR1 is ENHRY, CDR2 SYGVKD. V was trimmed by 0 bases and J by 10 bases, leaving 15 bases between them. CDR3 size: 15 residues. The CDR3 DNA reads TGTGCCATCAGTGAGTCTTGGGCAACCGGGGAGGAGCTGTTTTTT. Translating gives CAISESWATGEELFF.

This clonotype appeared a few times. For the CDR3, the DNA is TGTGCCAGCAGCCAAGAATTCGGCAGGGTAGAGACCCAGTACTTC. Encoded protein: CASSQEFGRVETQYF. This chain links TRBV14 with TRBJ2-5, with D tentatively TRBD1 (5 bases). Deletions cut 0 bases from V and 4 bases from J, with 12 bases between. Germline V gene sequence: CDR1 SGHDN, CDR2 FVKESK. CDR3 size: 15 residues. The variable domain in full, with the rest retrieved from reference TRBV14 and TRBJ2-5, is EAGVTQFPSHSVIEKGQTVTLRCDPISGHDNLYWYRRVMGKEIKFLLHFVKESKQDESGMPNNRFLAERTGGTYSTLKVQPAELEDSGVYFCASSQEFGRVETQYFGPGTRLLVL.

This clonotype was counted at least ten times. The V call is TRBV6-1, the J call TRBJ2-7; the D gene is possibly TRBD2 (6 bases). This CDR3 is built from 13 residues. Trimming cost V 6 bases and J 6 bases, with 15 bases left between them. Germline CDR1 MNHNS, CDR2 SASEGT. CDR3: CASSRLVPREQYV. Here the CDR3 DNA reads TGTGCCAGCAGCCGACTAGTTCCGCGCGAGCAGTACGTC.

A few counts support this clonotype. For the CDR3, the DNA is TGCGCCAGCAGCTCTGAGGTGGACACTGAAGCTTTCTTT. Protein sequence: CASSSEVDTEAFF. The chain is built from TRBV5-1 and TRBJ1-1; unclear D gene. V was pared by 3 bases and J by 3 bases, with 9 bases between. The CDR3 is made up of 13 amino acids. Germline V lookup: CDR1 SGHRS, CDR2 YFSETQ.

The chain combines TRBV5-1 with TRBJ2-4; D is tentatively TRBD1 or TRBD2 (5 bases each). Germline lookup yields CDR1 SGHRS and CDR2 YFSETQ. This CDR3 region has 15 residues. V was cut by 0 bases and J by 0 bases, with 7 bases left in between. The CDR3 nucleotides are TGCGCCAGCAGCTTGGGTGGGGGAGCCAAAAACATTCAGTACTTC. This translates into CASSLGGGAKNIQYF.

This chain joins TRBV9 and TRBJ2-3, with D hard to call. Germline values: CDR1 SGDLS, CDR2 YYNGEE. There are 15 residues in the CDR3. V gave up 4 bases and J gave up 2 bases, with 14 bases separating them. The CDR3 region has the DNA TGTGCCAGCAGCCGCGGACCACCCGTCACAGATACGCAGTATTTT. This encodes CASSRGPPVTDTQYF.